This is a list of T cell receptor beta chains from one sample in a study of blood T cell repertoires in COVID-19. TCRdb's table, derived via immunoSEQ multiplex PCR, lists solely in-frame clones and lacks some. This repertoire shows about 210,000 clones, about 90% found once; its top ten account for approximately 1.2%. The source material was peripheral blood. Every receptor here comes from a man younger than 40 with acute or convalescent COVID-19. Both conserved end residues are part of each CDR3. D genes are given only for firm matches. A clone size is listed for some rows: how often the clone was seen (once, few, many), or a class if it is expanded.

clone size | D gene | J gene | V gene | CDR3 protein | CDR3 DNA
once | TRBD2 | TRBJ2-4 | TRBV28 | CASSDYRGGSKNIQYF | TGTGCCAGCAGTGATTATCGGGGGGGCTCCAAAAACATTCAGTACTTC
. | TRBD1 | TRBJ2-1 | TRBV5-1 | CASSYGQGATQFF | TGCGCCAGCAGCTATGGCCAGGGGGCAACCCAGTTCTTC
. | . | TRBJ1-4 | TRBV15 | CATSGGGTTNEKLFF | TGTGCCACCAGCGGGGGGGGAACAACTAATGAAAAACTGTTTTTT
. | TRBD1 | TRBJ2-4 | TRBV11-1 | CASSTYRGNIQYF | TGTGCCAGCAGCACCTACAGGGGAAACATTCAGTACTTC
. | TRBD2 | TRBJ2-3 | TRBV3-1/TRBV3-2 | CASSPFVSGRTDTQYF | TGTGCCAGCAGCCCCTTCGTTAGCGGGAGAACAGATACGCAGTATTTT
. | . | TRBJ1-2 | TRBV19 | CASSIDGGGYTF | TGTGCCAGTAGTATAGACGGAGGAGGCTACACCTTC
. | . | TRBJ1-4 | TRBV15 | CATSRDLRRGTEKLFF | TGTGCCACCAGCAGAGATCTAAGACGAGGGACAGAAAAACTGTTTTTT
. | . | TRBJ2-7 | TRBV28 | CASSEFGTRSYEQYF | TGTGCCAGCAGTGAGTTCGGGACAAGGTCCTACGAGCAGTACTTC
. | TRBD1 | TRBJ2-5 | TRBV2 | CASSEGQGTQETQYF | TGTGCCAGCAGTGAAGGACAGGGGACCCAAGAGACCCAGTACTTC
once | . | TRBJ2-5 | TRBV6-1 | CASSDGKGPTYQETQYF | TGTGCCAGCAGTGACGGGAAAGGCCCGACTTATCAAGAGACCCAGTACTTC
. | . | TRBJ1-6 | TRBV11-3 | CASSSRGANSPLHF | TGTGCCAGCAGCTCAAGGGGTGCCAATTCACCCCTCCACTTT
. | TRBD1 | TRBJ2-3 | TRBV15 | CATSRQTGGREDTQYF | TGTGCCACCAGCAGACAAACAGGGGGCAGAGAAGATACGCAGTATTTT
. | . | TRBJ2-3 | TRBV7-9 | CASSLGLVSHDTQYF | TGTGCCAGCAGCTTAGGACTAGTAAGTCATGATACGCAGTATTTT
. | . | TRBJ1-2 | TRBV5-1 | CASSLNQGLNGYTF | TGCGCCAGCAGCTTGAATCAGGGTCTGAATGGCTACACCTTC
. | TRBD2 | TRBJ2-1 | TRBV19 | CASSSLAGGAYNEQFF | TGTGCCAGTAGTTCCTTAGCGGGAGGTGCCTACAATGAGCAGTTCTTC
. | TRBD1 | TRBJ2-3 | TRBV6-5 | CAMRGTGGSDTQYF | TGTGCCATGAGGGGGACAGGGGGCTCAGATACGCAGTATTTT
. | . | TRBJ2-1 | TRBV9 | CASSRGSSYNEQFF | TGTGCCAGCAGTAGGGGTAGCTCCTACAATGAGCAGTTCTTC
. | TRBD1 | TRBJ1-1 | TRBV6-5 | CASSYDRGGTEAFF | TGTGCCAGCAGTTATGACAGGGGGGGGACTGAAGCTTTCTTT
. | . | TRBJ2-1 | TRBV5-1 | CASSLGDTYNEQFF | TGCGCCAGCAGCTTGGGGGACACCTACAATGAGCAGTTCTTC
. | TRBD1 | TRBJ1-2 | TRBV7-9 | CASSLGDRDNYGYTF | TGTGCCAGCAGCTTAGGGGACAGAGATAACTATGGCTACACCTTC